The sequence of this TCR beta chain was determined in a study of identifying expanded T cells in peripheral blood. Only in-frame clones appear in the TCRdb table, and some are missing; sequencing was by immunoSEQ multiplex PCR. The data contain more than 50,000 clones, roughly four fifths of them singletons. This clone was seen once. This CDR3 comprises 15 residues. The V gene's germline CDR1 is SNHLY and CDR2 FYNNEI. The germline V and J ends were trimmed by 3 bases and 0 bases, with 12 bases remaining between them. The sequencing sample was made of blood. This clonotype was sampled from a person aged 18-69 years in good health. V is TRBV2 and J is TRBJ2-7, with a weak D call TRBD1 (5 bases). The CDR3 here is CASSDPHDSSYEQYV. CDR3 DNA sequence: TGTGCCAGCAGTGATCCTCACGACAGCTCCTACGAGCAGTACGTC.